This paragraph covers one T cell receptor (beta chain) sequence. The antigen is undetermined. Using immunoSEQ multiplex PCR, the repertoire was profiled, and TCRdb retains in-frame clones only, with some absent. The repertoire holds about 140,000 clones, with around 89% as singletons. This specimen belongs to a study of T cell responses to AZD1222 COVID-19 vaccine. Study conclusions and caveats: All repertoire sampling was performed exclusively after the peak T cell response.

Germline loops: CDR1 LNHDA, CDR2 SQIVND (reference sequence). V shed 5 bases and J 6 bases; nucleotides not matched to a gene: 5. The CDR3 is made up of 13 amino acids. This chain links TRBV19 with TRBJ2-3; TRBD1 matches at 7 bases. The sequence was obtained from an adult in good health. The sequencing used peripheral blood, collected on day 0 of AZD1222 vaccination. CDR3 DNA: TGTGCCAGTAGTCCAAACAGGGGTGATACGCAGTATTTT. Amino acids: CASSPNRGDTQYF. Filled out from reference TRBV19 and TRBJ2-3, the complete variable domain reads DGGITQSPKYLFRKEGQNVTLSCEQNLNHDAMYWYRQDPGQGLRLIYYSQIVNDFQKGDIAEGYSVSREKKESFPLTVTSAQKNPTAFYLCASSPNRGDTQYFGPGTRLTVL.